This TCR beta chain was recovered during a study of blood T cell repertoires in COVID-19. Study-level background: Italy, Spain and the United States were the sources of the convalescent and acute COVID-19 samples. PBMCs, B-cell-depleted T cells, or T cells were the source of the cDNA or gDNA that made up the material.

The Seattle patients, enrolled during active infection, were followed longitudinally. From germline, CDR1 is MNHNS and CDR2 SASEGT. Trimming removed 2 bases from V and 7 bases from J, with 12 bases in between. This CDR3 comprises 15 residues. The repertoire was sequenced with immunoSEQ multiplex PCR; TCRdb's copy has only in-frame clones and lacks some. The profile shows 85,000 to 100,000 clones, about 90% of them singletons. The sequenced material came from peripheral blood. The rearrangement links TRBV6-1 to TRBJ1-6, with D maybe TRBD1 (5 bases). This receptor was identified in a middle-aged man with COVID-19, enrolled during active disease. The CDR3 loop is CASSELDRPNSPLHF. Written as DNA, the CDR3 is TGTGCCAGCAGTGAACTCGACAGACCGAATTCACCCCTCCACTTT.